Presented here are 14 T cell receptor beta chains from one specimen sequenced in a study of tissue T cells after allogeneic stem cell transplantation. Time point: mouse harvest day 7 after allogeneic transplant. The graft held 10^6 splenic CD5+ T cells and 10^7 T-cell-depleted bone marrow cells. The method was immunoSEQ multiplex PCR; TCRdb's version includes in-frame clones alone and lacks a portion of them. The sample yields 8,700 or so clones, 47% seen once. Specimen: gut tissue. The source is a female BALB/c mouse given C57BL/6 T cells with graft-versus-host disease after an allogeneic hematopoietic cell transplant.

A word on this clone: Any gene name here is a mouse gene name. Read data end 1 residue before the CDR3 end; the end is taken from the germline J gene. The chain has TRBV3 and TRBJ2-1; perhaps TRBD2 as D (6 bases). The V and J ends lost 0 bases and 6 bases respectively, with 9 bases between them. Germline V CDR1 and CDR2: SNHLY, FYNGKV (reference sequence). CDR3 length equals 14 residues. The CDR3 here is CASSLAGGGAEQFF. The covered CDR3 bases are TGTGCCAGCAGCTTAGCTGGGGGAGGTGCTGAGCAGTTC.

This clone was observed a handful of times. Gene names and germline match the mouse. The CDR3 is cut off 1 residue early in the read; its end comes from the germline J gene. The rearrangement uses TRBV3 and TRBJ1-2; 9 bases fit TRBD1. The CDR3 length is 14 residues. The germline V gene encodes CDR1 SNHLY and CDR2 FYNGKV (reference sequence). V lost 6 bases to trimming and J lost 0 bases; unmatched junction nucleotides: 2. CDR3 DNA, as far as it was read: TGTGCCAGCAGTAGACAGGGGGCAAACTCCGACTACACC. Its protein product is CASSRQGANSDYT. Given in full, the CDR3 is CASSRQGANSDYTF.

Points on this clone: Genes here carry mouse names. The DNA ends 1 residue before the CDR3 does, and the rest of the CDR3 is filled in from the germline J gene. The chain couples TRBV23 to TRBJ2-2; the table's D call of TRBD1 was not tested on the DNA. CDR1 KGHTA and CDR2 FQNQQP come from the germline V gene. There are 16 residues in the CDR3. The sequenced part of the CDR3 DNA is TGCTCCAGCAGTCAAGGACAGGGGAGAGGCACCGGGCAGCTCTAC. Translating gives CSSSQGQGRGTGQLY. The whole CDR3 sequence is CSSSQGQGRGTGQLYF.

Comments on this clone: Any gene name here is a mouse gene name. The read falls 1 residue short of the CDR3 end, and the missing part is taken from the germline J gene. The V and J genes are TRBV26 and TRBJ2-5; D not certain. Trimming stripped 4 bases from V and 2 bases from J, with 7 bases between. The CDR3 sequence is 13 residues long. Germline CDR1 reads KGHPV; CDR2 reads FQNQEV (reference sequence). This chain's CDR3 is CASSRQIQDTQYF. The part of the CDR3 DNA that was read is TGTGCCAGCAGTCGGCAGATCCAAGACACCCAGTAC. The full variable domain, in which reference TRBV26 and TRBJ2-5 provide the parts outside the CDR3, is NSKVIQTPRYLVKGQGQKAKMRCIPEKGHPVVFWYQQNKNNEFKFLINFQNQEVLQQIDMTEKRFSAECPSNSPCSLEIQSSEAGDSALYLCASSRQIQDTQYFGPGTRLLVL.

Regarding this clone: These gene names are mouse names. The CDR3 goes on 1 residue after the read ends, and that part is filled in from the germline J gene. The gene calls are TRBV12-1 and TRBJ2-2; no firm D call. This CDR3 is built from 13 residues. The germline V gene encodes CDR1 SGHSN and CDR2 HYEKVE. The V and J ends lost 0 bases and 5 bases respectively, with 6 bases between them. The CDR3 loop reads CASSLDPTGQLYF. Partial CDR3 DNA: TGTGCCAGCTCTCTCGACCCTACCGGGCAGCTCTAC.

Concerning this clone: All gene names here are mouse names. The read gets to within 1 residue of the CDR3 end, and the germline J gene fills in the rest. This specimen includes other DNA sequences encoding the same CDR3. This chain connects TRBV26 to TRBJ2-5; D is unresolved. The CDR3 is 14 amino acids. Germline CDR1 is KGHPV and CDR2 is FQNQEV (reference sequence). With 2 bases removed from V and 0 bases from J, the gap between germline ends came to 6 bases. The CDR3 is CASSLGVNQDTQYF. The sequenced part of the CDR3 DNA is TGTGCCAGCAGTCTGGGGGTTAACCAAGACACCCAGTAC.

This clone was recorded a few times. The gene names given are mouse names. The sequenced fragment ends 1 residue before the CDR3 boundary, so the rest is inferred from the germline J gene. The V call is TRBV16, the J call TRBJ2-7; 13 bases line up with TRBD2. V lost 3 bases and J lost 6; bases outside the gene matches: 2. From germline, CDR1 is SGHSA and CDR2 FRNQAP. The CDR3 is made up of 14 amino acids. This CDR3 is CASSLGTGGVEQYF. The sequenced part of the CDR3 DNA is TGTGCAAGCAGCTTGGGGACTGGGGGGGTTGAACAGTAC.

This clone was counted once. Gene names are the mouse ones. The read ends 1 residue before the CDR3 terminus; that terminus is restored from the germline J gene. The chain carries TRBV2 and TRBJ2-5, with TRBD2 matching 9 bases. V was pared by 0 bases and J by 3 bases, with 1 base of the junction left unmatched. The CDR3 has 15 residues. CDR1 LGHNA and CDR2 YSYQKL come from the germline V gene. CDR3 sequence reads: CASSQDWGGQDTQYF. The covered CDR3 bases are TGTGCCAGCAGCCAAGACTGGGGGGGACAAGACACCCAGTAC.

In its sample, this clone ranks as medium-sized. Gene names denote mouse genes. The missing CDR3 end, 1 residue past where the read stops, is filled in from the germline J gene. The rearrangement links TRBV13-3 to TRBJ2-7; 8 positions match TRBD1. The CDR3 is 14 amino acids. The ends lost 4 bases at V and 6 bases at J; junction bases unmatched: 9. Germline V gene data show CDR1 as NNHDY and CDR2 as SYVADS. This chain's CDR3 is CASSLGRGRFEQYF. CDR3 bases read: TGTGCCAGCAGTTTGGGCAGGGGGCGGTTTGAACAGTAC.

A word on this clone: All gene names here are mouse names. Sequencing ends 1 residue short of the CDR3 end; the germline J gene provides the rest. This sequence joins TRBV26 and TRBJ1-5; a weak D match, TRBD1 (5 bases). Germline V lookup: CDR1 KGHPV, CDR2 FQNQEV (reference sequence). The CDR3 spans 14 residues. Trimming shortened V by 1 base and J by 1 base, and 5 bases separated the two germline ends. The part of the CDR3 DNA that was read is TGTGCCAGCAGTCTGTGGGGGAACAACCAGGCTCCGCTT. It codes for CASSLWGNNQAPL. The full CDR3 protein is CASSLWGNNQAPLF.

Notes on this clone: All gene names here are mouse names. The read is 1 residue too short to cover the CDR3 end, so that end is filled in from the germline J gene. This sample includes further DNA sequences coding for the same CDR3. This sequence joins TRBV26 and TRBJ1-4, with D unclear. This CDR3 comprises 14 residues. The ends were cut back, 3 bases at V and 0 bases at J, with 5 bases in the middle. CDR1 and CDR2 from the germline V gene are KGHPV and FQNQEV (reference sequence). The sequenced part of the CDR3 DNA is TGTGCCAGCAGTCTTACAATTTCCAACGAAAGATTATTT. Protein sequence: CASSLTISNERLF. In full, the CDR3 is CASSLTISNERLFF.

Turning to this clone: Each gene name is a mouse one. The read ends 1 residue early relative to the CDR3; the germline J gene fills the gap. The chain has TRBV26 and TRBJ1-6; D is ambiguous. TRBJ1-6 falls under the ORF class, with uncertain function. The CDR3 runs to 14 residues. V shed 2 bases and J shed 4 bases, with 6 bases lying between them. Looked up from germline, CDR1 is KGHPV and CDR2 is FQNQEV (reference sequence). The CDR3 sequence is CASSLEQYNSPLYF. CDR3 DNA, as far as it was read: TGTGCCAGCAGTCTGGAACAATATAATTCGCCCCTCTAC.

Comments on this clone: Gene names refer to mouse genes. Coverage ceases 1 residue before the CDR3 finishes, and the germline J gene fills in the end. V and J are TRBV23 and TRBJ2-7; TRBD2, as called in the table, went unchecked against the DNA. CDR1 KGHTA and CDR2 FQNQQP come from the germline V gene. The CDR3 contains 13 residues. The CDR3 reads CSSSPTGGYEQYF. CDR3 DNA (partial): TGCTCCAGCAGTCCGACTGGGGGGTATGAACAGTAC. Full variable domain (rest looked up from reference TRBV23 and TRBJ2-7): DAAVTQKPRYLIKMKGQEAEMKCIPEKGHTAVFWYQQKQSKELKFLIYFQNQQPLDQIDMVKERFSAVCPSSSLCSLGIRTCEAEDSALYLCSSSPTGGYEQYFGPGTRLTVL.

This clone was counted only a few times. Mouse gene names and germline throughout. The read stops 1 residue short of the end of the CDR3; the missing end is completed from the germline J gene. The J gene is TRBJ2-1, the V gene TRBV26, with D tentatively TRBD1 (5 bases). The CDR3 is 15 residues long. Germline-derived CDR1 and CDR2 are KGHPV and FQNQEV (reference sequence). V was cut by 0 bases and J by 4 bases, with 10 bases left in between. The CDR3 sequence is CASSLSQAGYAEQFF. The part of the CDR3 DNA that was read is TGTGCCAGCAGTCTGTCACAGGCGGGGTATGCTGAGCAGTTC.